The entry below gives a single TCR beta chain sequence along with its context. Its antigen is unidentified. Whole blood, unfractionated, served as the material for total RNA extraction. The study's library attached unique molecular identifiers to single cDNA molecules. Original processing notes: The number of TCRs in each sample had a median of 95,638 and spanned about 20,000 to 700,000. TCRdb re-analysed the 5' RACE reads in MiXCR, keeping a single row per CDR3 protein. V and J calls and clone size were set by TCRdb, not the authors. The sample has 110,000 or so distinct CDR3 sequences, 19% seen once; the top ten hold approximately 3%. This sample was included in a study of human T cells and chemical hapten exposure. Study-level information: Small pooled library volume differences mainly caused per-sample TCR yield variation. The study, taken as a whole, reports: There was no change with DPC sensitization in TCRs above 1 in 1000 frequency.

CDR1 is MNHEY, CDR2 SVGEGT, per germline. The CDR3 runs 14 residues. V was cut by 4 bases and J by 2 bases, with 9 bases left in between. The receptor was isolated from a human donor in good health. V usage is TRBV6-2 or TRBV6-3 and J usage is TRBJ1-5; weak D call: TRBD1 (5 bases). CDR3 amino acids: CASSLLGGNQPQHF. CDR3 DNA sequence: TGTGCCAGCAGTTTGTTAGGGGGCAATCAGCCCCAGCATTTT.